This entry lists 16 T cell receptor beta chains sequenced from one sample in a study of OX40 agonist ivuxolimab in advanced cancers. This table comes from immunoSEQ multiplex PCR, and its TCRdb copy is limited to in-frame clones, with some not included. The table shows approximately 11,000 clones, with 70% to 80% occurring only once. Sample: CD4+ or CD8+ T cells sorted from blood, taken in a trial of the OX40 agonist ivuxolimab. The source is an adult with an advanced solid tumor such as melanoma, head and neck, liver or kidney cancer.

This chain uses TRBV5-1 with TRBJ1-4; D ambiguous. The germline CDR1 and CDR2 sequences are SGHRS and YFSETQ. Trimming took off 0 bases at V and 2 bases at J, with 5 bases between the two ends. This CDR3 is 14 amino acids long. The CDR3 sequence is CASSLEGTNEKLFF. The CDR3, as DNA: TGCGCCAGCAGCTTGGAGGGTACTAATGAAAAACTGTTTTTT.

This clone turned up a few times. The rearrangement uses TRBV6-4 and TRBJ2-6, with a tentative D call TRBD2 (5 bases). The CDR3 has 17 residues. From germline, CDR1 is MRHNA and CDR2 SNTAGT. Deletions cut 2 bases from V and 0 bases from J, with 11 bases between. In DNA, the CDR3 is TGTGCCAGCAGTGACGGGCCCGGGGACTCTGGGGCCAACGTCCTGACTTTC. It specifies CASSDGPGDSGANVLTF.

The chain couples TRBV5-8 to TRBJ2-7; TRBD1 is a possible D gene (6 bases). Germline V gene sequence: CDR1 SGHTS, CDR2 YDEGEE. The CDR3 is made up of 15 amino acids. V lost 4 bases, J lost 0 bases, and 14 bases lay in between. The CDR3 loop is CASSKNRASSYEQYF. The CDR3 nucleotides are TGTGCCAGCAGCAAGAACAGGGCTAGCTCCTACGAGCAGTACTTC.

The gene calls are TRBV6-1 and TRBJ2-3; 8 bases agree with TRBD2. Germline V CDR1 and CDR2: MNHNS, SASEGT. With 3 bases clipped from V and 6 bases from J, the junction kept 5 bases outside the gene matches. The CDR3 has 14 amino acids. The CDR3 DNA reads TGTGCCAGCAGTGACGGGGGGGCCGCGGATACGCAGTATTTT. This encodes CASSDGGAADTQYF.

This clone was seen more than once but under ten times. The V call is TRBV2, the J call TRBJ2-7; the D is unclear. This CDR3 is 16 amino acids long. Germline CDR1 SNHLY, CDR2 FYNNEI. The V end lost 2 bases, the J end lost 0 bases, and 14 bases lay between the germline ends. The CDR3 DNA reads as TGTGCCAGCAGTGAATATGAGGCGACGAGCTCCTACGAGCAGTACTTC. Its protein is CASSEYEATSSYEQYF.

The gene calls are TRBV7-9 and TRBJ1-2; D perhaps matches TRBD1 (6 bases). The CDR3 runs to 14 residues. Germline lookup yields CDR1 SEHNR and CDR2 FQNEAQ (reference sequence). Deletions cut 5 bases from V and 5 bases from J, with 15 bases between. The CDR3 DNA reads TGTGCCAGCAGCCCAGGACAGTCAGGGTATGGCTACACCTTC. As protein: CASSPGQSGYGYTF.

On this clone: Given a much more abundant clone one base away, this may be a read error. The chain recombines TRBV6-1 with TRBJ2-5, with 8 bases lining up with TRBD2. There are 16 residues in the CDR3. After removal of 3 bases from V and 3 bases from J, the junction contained 9 bases not matched to a gene. Germline V gene sequence: CDR1 MNHNS, CDR2 SASEGT. The CDR3 sequence: CASSDGAGRGEETQYF. The DNA of the CDR3 is TGTGCCAGCAGTGACGGGGCGGGGCGGGGGGAAGAGACCCAGTACTTC.

In this sample, this clone is medium-sized. CDR3 residues: CASSIDEGTGSYEQYF. The CDR3 region has the DNA TGTGCCAGTAGTATAGATGAAGGTACTGGTTCCTACGAGCAGTACTTC. The chain has TRBV19 and TRBJ2-7; D uncertain. The CDR3 loop spans 16 amino acids. Per germline, CDR1 LNHDA and CDR2 SQIVND (reference sequence). Trimming removed 0 bases from V and 1 base from J, with 13 bases in between.

The chain joins TRBV7-2 to TRBJ1-1; D call uncertain. Germline loops: CDR1 SGHTA, CDR2 FQGNSA. This CDR3 has 15 residues. Trimming cost V 6 bases and J 4 bases, with 18 bases left between them. The CDR3 is CASSFFISGSTEAFF. In DNA form, the CDR3 reads TGTGCCAGCAGTTTTTTTATCTCGGGAAGCACTGAAGCTTTCTTT.

This clone appeared a few times. The chain uses TRBV15 and TRBJ2-5, with 9 bases matching TRBD1. The V gene end was trimmed by 2 bases and the J gene end by 5 bases; junction bases not matched to a gene: 12. CDR1 and CDR2 (germline): LNHNV, YYDKDF (reference sequence). The CDR3 sequence is 17 residues long. CDR3 in amino acids: CATSRLGPGQGGETQYF. The CDR3 nucleotides are TGTGCCACCAGCAGACTTGGACCGGGACAGGGAGGTGAGACCCAGTACTTC.

This clone has just a few counts. The chain has TRBV13 and TRBJ2-7; D may be TRBD1 (5 bases). Trimming cost V 1 base and J 0 bases, with 10 bases left between them. The CDR3 loop spans 15 amino acids. Germline lookup yields CDR1 PRHDT and CDR2 FYEKMQ (reference sequence). This CDR3 is CASSLVSGISYEQYF. DNA of the CDR3: TGTGCCAGCAGCTTAGTGTCAGGGATCTCCTACGAGCAGTACTTC.

V and J are TRBV28 and TRBJ2-5, with 7 nucleotides matching TRBD2. Germline V lookup: CDR1 MDHEN, CDR2 SYDVKM. This CDR3 is built from 13 residues. J lost 1 base, V lost 6 bases, and 2 bases had no gene match. The CDR3 nucleotides are TGTGCCAGCAGGGGGACTACCCAAGAGACCCAGTACTTC. The encoded protein is CASRGTTQETQYF.

The gene calls are TRBV28 and TRBJ2-5, with TRBD2 identical over 9 bases. Germline CDR1 and CDR2: MDHEN and SYDVKM. V shed 5 bases, J shed 3 bases, and the junction held 4 bases outside the gene matches. The CDR3 loop spans 14 amino acids. CDR3 sequence reads: CASSKSSGEETQYF. CDR3 coding DNA: TGTGCCAGCAGTAAGTCTAGCGGGGAAGAGACCCAGTACTTC. The full variable domain, in which reference TRBV28 and TRBJ2-5 provide the parts outside the CDR3, is DVKVTQSSRYLVKRTGEKVFLECVQDMDHENMFWYRQDPGLGLRLIYFSYDVKMKEKGDIPEGYSVSREKKERFSLILESASTNQTSMYLCASSKSSGEETQYFGPGTRLLVL.

This sequence joins TRBV29-1 and TRBJ2-5, with D hard to call. Looked up from germline, CDR1 is SQVTM and CDR2 is ANQGSEA. Trimming cost V 6 bases and J 9 bases, with 20 bases left between them. The CDR3 loop spans 13 amino acids. CDR3 DNA sequence: TGCAGCGTCCACGACCTGAATTGGGCGGCCCAGTACTTC. Translation: CSVHDLNWAAQYF.

This clone came up a few times. V and J are TRBV4-1 and TRBJ1-5; TRBD1 aligns across 8 bases. With 1 base clipped from V and 6 bases from J, the junction kept 2 bases outside the gene matches. The length of the CDR3 is 14 residues. The germline V gene encodes CDR1 MGHRA and CDR2 YSYEKL. The CDR3: CASSQGTGLQPQHF. The CDR3 region has the DNA TGCGCCAGCAGCCAAGGGACAGGGCTTCAGCCCCAGCATTTT.

This clone was found once. This chain links TRBV9 with TRBJ2-7; TRBD2 is a possible D gene (7 bases). Trimming cost V 0 bases and J 3 bases, with 16 bases left between them. The CDR3 has 16 amino acids. CDR1 is SGDLS and CDR2 is YYNGEE in the germline V gene. DNA for the CDR3: TGTGCCAGCAGCGTAGGTTCGGGGGGCACCCACTACGAGCAGTACTTC. It translates to CASSVGSGGTHYEQYF.